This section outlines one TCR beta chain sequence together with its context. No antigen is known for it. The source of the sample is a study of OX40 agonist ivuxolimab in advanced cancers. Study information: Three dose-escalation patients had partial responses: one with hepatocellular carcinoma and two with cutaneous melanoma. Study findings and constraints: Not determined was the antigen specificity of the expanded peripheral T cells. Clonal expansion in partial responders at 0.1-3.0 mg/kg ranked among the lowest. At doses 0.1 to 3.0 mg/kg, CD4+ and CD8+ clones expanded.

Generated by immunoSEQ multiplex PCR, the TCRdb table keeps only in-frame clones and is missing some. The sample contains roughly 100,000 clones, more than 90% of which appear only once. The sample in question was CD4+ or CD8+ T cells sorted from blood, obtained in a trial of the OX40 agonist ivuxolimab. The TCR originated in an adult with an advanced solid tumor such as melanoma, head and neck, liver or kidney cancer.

The CDR3, as DNA: TGTGCCAGCAGTTTATCCACAGTGTTGAGTGGGGATACGCAGTATTTT. This codes for CASSLSTVLSGDTQYF. V usage is TRBV27 and J usage is TRBJ2-3, with D uncertain. V dropped 0 bases and J dropped 6 bases, with 16 bases sitting between them. CDR3 length: 16 amino acids. Germline V lookup: CDR1 MNHEY, CDR2 SMNVEV (reference sequence).